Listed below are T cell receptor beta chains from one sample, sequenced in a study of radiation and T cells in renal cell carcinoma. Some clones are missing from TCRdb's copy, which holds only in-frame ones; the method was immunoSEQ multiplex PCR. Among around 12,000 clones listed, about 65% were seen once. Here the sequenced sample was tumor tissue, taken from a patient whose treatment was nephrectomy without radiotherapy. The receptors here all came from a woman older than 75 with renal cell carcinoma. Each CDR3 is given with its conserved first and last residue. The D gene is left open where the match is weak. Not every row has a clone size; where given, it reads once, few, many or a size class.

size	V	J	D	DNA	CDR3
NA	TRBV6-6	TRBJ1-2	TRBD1	TGTGCCAGCAGTTGGGACAGGTCCTCCTATGGCTACACCTTC	CASSWDRSSYGYTF
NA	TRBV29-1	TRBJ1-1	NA	TGCAGCGTTGAAGATGTCGGGGGCCCTGAAGCTTTCTTT	CSVEDVGGPEAFF
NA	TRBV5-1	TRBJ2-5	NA	TGCGCCAGCAGCTTGGGGGCCGTTCAGCAGTACCAAGAGACCCAGTACTTC	CASSLGAVQQYQETQYF
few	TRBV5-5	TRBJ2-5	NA	TGTGCCAGCAGCTTGGTTGCGGCGGTGTACCAAGAGACCCAGTACTTC	CASSLVAAVYQETQYF
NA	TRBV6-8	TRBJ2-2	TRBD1	TGTGCCAGCCGGCGGGACAGGGTGTCCGGGGAGCTGTTTTTT	CASRRDRVSGELFF
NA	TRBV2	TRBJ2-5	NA	TGTGCCAGCAGGAGAGATTGGAAAGAGACCCAGTACTTC	CASRRDWKETQYF
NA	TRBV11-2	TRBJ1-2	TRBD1	TGTGCCAGCAGCTTAACAGGGGAGGGCTATGGCTACACCTTC	CASSLTGEGYGYTF
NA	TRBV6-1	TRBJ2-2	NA	TGTGCCAGCAGTGAACCGGGGGTTCCGAACACCGGGGAGCTGTTTTTT	CASSEPGVPNTGELFF
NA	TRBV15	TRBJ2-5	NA	TGTGCCACCAGCAGAGATGCGGCCTACCCGGTGGAGACCCAGTACTTC	CATSRDAAYPVETQYF
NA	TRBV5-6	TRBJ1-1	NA	TGTGCCAGCAGCTTCCGCCCGGACACTGAAGCTTTCTTT	CASSFRPDTEAFF
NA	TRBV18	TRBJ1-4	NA	TGTGCCAGCTCGCCGCCCTCTTTGGGGTATAATGAAAAACTGTTTTTT	CASSPPSLGYNEKLFF
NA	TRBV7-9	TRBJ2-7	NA	TGTGCCAGCAGCTTAACGGGGGAGCAGTACTTC	CASSLTGEQYF
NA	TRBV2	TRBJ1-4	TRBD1	TGTGCCAGCAGTGGGGGGACAGCCGGAAAACTGTTTTTT	CASSGGTAGKLFF
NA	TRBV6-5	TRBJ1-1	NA	TGTGCCAGCAGTTACTCAACGAACACTGAAGCTTTCTTT	CASSYSTNTEAFF
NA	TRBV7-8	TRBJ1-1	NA	TGTGCCAGCAGCTTAATAGGTCCGAACACTGAAGCTTTCTTT	CASSLIGPNTEAFF
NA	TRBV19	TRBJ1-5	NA	TGTGCCAGTAGTCCAACACCCACAGCCGTATATAGCAATCAGCCCCAGCATTTT	CASSPTPTAVYSNQPQHF